The 21 T cell receptor beta chains below come from one sample, sequenced in a study of Ad26.COV2.S vaccination and SARS-CoV-2 variants. TCRdb keeps only in-frame clones here, not all; method: immunoSEQ multiplex PCR. Of over 200,000 clones in the sample, over 75% are singletons; the top ten hold around 10%. Treatment specified: around 19 received Ad26.COV2.S at low or high dose, single or two shots; roughly 5 received placebo; per-sample allocation not given. Collection of samples fell on day 63 after the first vaccine or placebo injection. The specimen was peripheral blood, collected in a trial of Ad26.COV2.S vaccine versus placebo. The receptors were sampled from a person between 18 and 59 years old who received the Ad26.COV2.S COVID-19 vaccine or a placebo.

The V call is TRBV7-3, the J call TRBJ2-1; 14 bases align to TRBD2. This CDR3 is built from 18 residues. With V trimmed by 3 bases and J by 2 bases, 6 bases remained unmatched. Germline assignment: CDR1 SGHTA and CDR2 FQGTGA. CDR3 in DNA: TGTGCCAGCAGCTTCTCGACTAGCGGGAGGGGGCCCTACAATGAGCAGTTCTTC. Amino acid sequence: CASSFSTSGRGPYNEQFF.

In nucleotides, the CDR3 is TGTGCCAGCCCCCCGGACAGGGTCAATGAGCAGTTCTTC. Translation: CASPPDRVNEQFF. The rearrangement joins TRBV12-3 or TRBV12-4 to TRBJ2-1; TRBD1 matches at 8 bases. The CDR3 is 13 residues long. V lost 8 bases to trimming and J lost 6 bases; unmatched junction nucleotides: 6.

This rearrangement joins TRBV7-8 to TRBJ1-5; perhaps TRBD1 as D (5 bases). Trimming took 5 bases from V and 2 from J, leaving 10 bases between them. Germline assignment: CDR1 SGHVS and CDR2 FQNEAQ. The CDR3 spans 14 residues. CDR3 loop: CASSLQGGNQPQHF. Written as DNA, the CDR3 is TGTGCCAGCAGCCTGCAGGGTGGCAATCAGCCCCAGCATTTT.

The CDR3 coding sequence is TGTGCCAGCAGCACCGACAGGGGGACAGATACGCAGTATTTT. This sequence encodes CASSTDRGTDTQYF. This chain joins TRBV7-2 and TRBJ2-3, with TRBD1 matching 9 bases. Germline V gives CDR1 SGHTA, CDR2 FQGNSA. V dropped 5 bases and J dropped 3; count of bases not matched to a gene: 3. This CDR3 is 14 amino acids long.

The V and J genes are TRBV29-1 and TRBJ1-2; no clear D gene. CDR1 and CDR2 (germline): SQVTM, ANQGSEA. The CDR3 contains 12 residues. Trimming left V 4 bases short and J 3 bases short, with 9 bases between. The CDR3 coding sequence is TGCAGCGTTGTTGGCAGCGACTATGGCTACACCTTC. This encodes CSVVGSDYGYTF.

The rearrangement links TRBV11-2 to TRBJ2-3; TRBD2 matches at 8 bases. Per germline, CDR1 SGHAT and CDR2 FQNNGV. This CDR3 is built from 16 residues. The ends lost 1 base at V and 1 base at J; junction bases unmatched: 4. The CDR3 spells CASSLAPGGRTDTQYF. The CDR3 DNA is TGTGCCAGCAGCTTAGCACCGGGGGGGCGCACAGATACGCAGTATTTT.

The V and J genes are TRBV10-3 and TRBJ1-1; 8 nucleotides line up with TRBD1. The length of the CDR3 is 15 residues. Looked up from germline, CDR1 is ENHRY and CDR2 is SYGVKD. Trimming at V came to 7 bases and at J to 0 bases, leaving 7 bases not matched to a gene. This CDR3 is CAITKGQGMNTEAFF. In DNA, the CDR3 is TGTGCCATCACTAAAGGACAGGGAATGAACACTGAAGCTTTCTTT.

CDR3 bases: TGTGCCAGCTACCGGGGCAGGGTGGAATTTAGCACAGATACGCAGTATTTT. It yields the protein CASYRGRVEFSTDTQYF. The chain links TRBV2 to TRBJ2-3, with D tentatively TRBD1 or TRBD2 (5 bases each). The CDR3 contains 17 residues. Trimming pared 8 bases from V and 0 bases from J, leaving 21 bases between. The germline V gene has CDR1 SNHLY and CDR2 FYNNEI.

The CDR3: CATSATGTGIDEQYF. Here the CDR3 DNA reads TGTGCCACCAGTGCCACCGGGACAGGTATTGACGAGCAGTACTTC. The V gene is TRBV24-1, the J gene TRBJ2-7; 8 bases map to TRBD1. The CDR3 is made up of 15 amino acids. The V and J ends lost 5 bases and 5 bases, in that order; junction bases with no gene match: 10. Germline V CDR1 and CDR2: KGHDR, SFDVKD.

The J gene is TRBJ2-1, the V gene TRBV4-3, with 7 positions matching TRBD2. The CDR3 contains 17 residues. In germline, CDR1 is LGHNA, CDR2 YSLEER. With V trimmed by 1 base and J by 5 bases, 11 bases remained unmatched. CDR3 in amino acids: CASSQGSGKEADNEQFF. Written as DNA, the CDR3 is TGCGCCAGCAGCCAAGGGAGCGGGAAGGAGGCGGACAATGAGCAGTTCTTC.

The chain links TRBV4-2 to TRBJ1-2, with D unresolved. CDR1 and CDR2 from the germline V gene are LGHNA and YNFKEQ. CDR3 length: 14 residues. Trimming pared 0 bases from V and 8 bases from J, leaving 13 bases between. The CDR3 DNA reads as TGTGCCAGCAGCCAAGATCAGATAGGGCAAGGCTACACCTTC. Translating it yields CASSQDQIGQGYTF.

This sequence joins TRBV5-6 and TRBJ2-5, with a weak D call TRBD2 (6 bases). Trimming shortened V by 4 bases and J by 7 bases, and 20 bases separated the two germline ends. The length of the CDR3 is 15 residues. Germline V lookup: CDR1 SGHDT, CDR2 YYEEEE. The CDR3 loop is CASSPLVRGARTQYF. The CDR3 DNA reads as TGTGCCAGCAGCCCCCTTGTGCGGGGAGCGCGGACCCAGTACTTC.

This clone was seen once. CDR3 coding DNA: TGTGCCAGCAGTGGTGGCAGGGGCCTCTCCTACGAGCAGTACTTC. Amino acid sequence: CASSGGRGLSYEQYF. V is TRBV28 and J is TRBJ2-7; D might be TRBD1 (6 bases). V dropped 5 bases and J dropped 0 bases, with 14 bases sitting between them. This CDR3 is 15 amino acids long. CDR1 and CDR2 (germline): MDHEN, SYDVKM.

This chain connects TRBV3-1 (or the pseudogene TRBV3-2) to TRBJ2-3, with D unresolved. V dropped 4 bases and J dropped 5 bases, with 4 bases sitting between them. The CDR3 sequence is 11 residues long. CDR1 and CDR2 from the germline V gene are LGHDT and YNNKEL (reference sequence). CDR3 in DNA: TGTGCCAGCAGCCGGAGAGATACGCAGTATTTT. Encoded protein: CASSRRDTQYF.

This chain joins TRBV3-1 (or the pseudogene TRBV3-2) and TRBJ2-5; D call uncertain. The CDR3 has 13 residues. V dropped 4 bases and J dropped 7 bases, with 13 bases sitting between them. Germline CDR1 reads LGHDT; CDR2 reads YNNKEL (reference sequence). CDR3 coding DNA: TGTGCCAGCAGCCGGACGAGAACTGGGACCCAGTACTTC. Amino acids: CASSRTRTGTQYF.

This clone was found once. V usage is TRBV28 and J usage is TRBJ1-2, with 8 bases fitting TRBD1. The V gene's germline CDR1 is MDHEN and CDR2 SYDVKM. This CDR3 region has 15 residues. The V segment lost 3 bases and the J segment 4 bases; nucleotides outside the gene matches: 7. This CDR3 is CASSFTRGRSYGYTF. The CDR3 DNA sequence: TGTGCCAGCAGTTTCACCAGGGGGCGAAGCTATGGCTACACCTTC.

The chain joins TRBV24-1 to TRBJ2-5, with D perhaps being TRBD1 or TRBD2 (5 bases each). Trimming removed 5 bases from V and 1 base from J, with 16 bases in between. The CDR3 has 16 amino acids. The germline gives CDR1 KGHDR, CDR2 SFDVKD. CDR3 sequence (DNA): TGTGCCACCAGTGGTAGGGCCCCCGGGACCCAAGAGACCCAGTACTTC. It encodes CATSGRAPGTQETQYF.

The chain carries TRBV4-2 and TRBJ1-2; TRBD1 matches 9 bases. The CDR3 extends over 17 amino acids. Germline V lookup: CDR1 LGHNA, CDR2 YNFKEQ. J gave up 4 bases and V 1 base, and 10 bases lay outside the gene matches. CDR3 sequence: CASSQGGLDRGLYGYTF. Here the CDR3 DNA reads TGTGCCAGCAGCCAAGGTGGGCTGGACAGGGGTCTCTATGGCTACACCTTC.

A note on this clone: In the same sample, other DNA sequences code for this CDR3. The chain links TRBV20-1 to TRBJ1-4; TRBD1 matches at 8 bases. Germline V gene sequence: CDR1 DFQATT, CDR2 SNEGSKA (reference sequence). After removal of 6 bases from V and 8 bases from J, the junction contained 2 bases not matched to a gene. There are 11 residues in the CDR3. The CDR3 spells CSARDREKLFF. In nucleotides, the CDR3 is TGCAGTGCAAGGGACAGGGAAAAACTGTTTTTT.

The chain is built from TRBV21-1 and TRBJ2-4; TRBD2, the D gene given by the table, was not confirmed from the DNA. TRBV21-1 is classified as a pseudogene. This CDR3 comprises 18 residues. The CDR3 is CASSKKWRDVLAKNIQYF. CDR3 coding DNA: TGTGCCAGCAGCAAAAAGTGGAGGGACGTACTAGCCAAAAACATTCAGTACTTC.

This clone was counted between two and nine times. The chain carries TRBV28 and TRBJ1-5, with a possible D match to TRBD1 (6 bases). CDR3 size: 17 residues. Trimming stripped 5 bases from V and 0 bases from J, with 17 bases between. Germline values: CDR1 MDHEN, CDR2 SYDVKM. The CDR3 protein is CASSTAHIQGSNQPQHF. CDR3 bases: TGTGCCAGCAGTACGGCTCATATACAGGGTAGCAATCAGCCCCAGCATTTT.